A single sample gave rise to the 14 T cell receptor beta chains below, sequenced in a study of blood T cell repertoires in COVID-19. Profiled with immunoSEQ multiplex PCR; TCRdb holds only in-frame clones, not every one. Of approximately 140,000 clones in the sample, 84% were seen once. Sequenced input: peripheral blood. The receptor source for this set is a man between 65 and 85 years old with acute or convalescent COVID-19.

The chain carries TRBV28 and TRBJ1-5; no clear D gene. Trimming took off 1 base at V and 1 base at J, with 11 bases between the two ends. The CDR3 runs to 16 residues. The V gene's germline CDR1 is MDHEN and CDR2 SYDVKM. The chain's CDR3 is CASSLFRGVSNQPQHF. CDR3 in DNA: TGTGCCAGCAGTTTATTTCGGGGAGTGAGCAATCAGCCCCAGCATTTT.

The sample holds one count of this clone. The genes are TRBV28 and TRBJ2-1, with TRBD2 matching over 8 bases. The CDR3 sequence is 15 residues long. Germline CDR1 and CDR2: MDHEN and SYDVKM. V shed 6 bases, J shed 6 bases, and the junction held 10 bases outside the gene matches. The CDR3 protein is CASSTGGALGNEQFF. CDR3 sequence (DNA): TGTGCCAGCAGCACGGGAGGGGCTCTGGGCAATGAGCAGTTCTTC.

The V call is TRBV15, the J call TRBJ2-3; D is perhaps TRBD1 (6 bases). V was cut by 0 bases and J by 3 bases, with 13 bases left in between. This CDR3 has 16 amino acids. From germline, CDR1 is LNHNV and CDR2 YYDKDF (reference sequence). The CDR3, as DNA: TGTGCCACCAGCAGAGATCGGGCACAGGGAACAGATACGCAGTATTTT. It is translated as CATSRDRAQGTDTQYF.

The chain joins TRBV5-4 to TRBJ1-1, with TRBD1 matching 9 bases. V shed 4 bases, J shed 11 bases, and the junction held 9 bases outside the gene matches. Germline V gene data show CDR1 as SGHNT and CDR2 as YYREEE (reference sequence). The CDR3 runs 13 residues. CDR3 sequence: CASSRATGGRAFF. In nucleotides, the CDR3 is TGTGCCAGCAGCCGCGCGACAGGGGGAAGGGCTTTCTTT.

The V gene is TRBV18, the J gene TRBJ1-2, with 8 bases matching TRBD1. V shed 2 bases and J 4 bases; nucleotides not matched to a gene: 6. Germline V gene lookup returns CDR1 KGHSH and CDR2 LQKENI. CDR3 size: 15 residues. This chain's CDR3 is CASSPGAGGGYGYTF. For the CDR3, the DNA is TGTGCCAGCTCACCAGGGGCAGGGGGCGGCTATGGCTACACCTTC.

This clone appeared a single time. DNA of the CDR3: TGTGCCAGCAGGGGACAGGGGTACAATGAGCAGTTCTTC. Translating it yields CASRGQGYNEQFF. The chain uses TRBV12-3 or TRBV12-4 and TRBJ2-1; 10 bases line up with TRBD1. V was pared by 6 bases and J by 4 bases, with 0 bases of the junction left unmatched. The CDR3 consists of 13 residues.

This clone was observed once. V gene TRBV6-5 combines with J gene TRBJ2-7, with 7 bases that match TRBD1. The CDR3 sequence is 15 residues long. J gave up 0 bases and V 6 bases, and 8 bases lay outside the gene matches. CDR1 and CDR2 (germline): MNHEY, SVGAGI. CDR3 nucleotides: TGTGCCAGCAGACCGACAGGGCCCCTCTCCTACGAGCAGTACTTC. Translated, it gives CASRPTGPLSYEQYF.

This chain links TRBV4-2 with TRBJ2-1, with 10 bases identical to TRBD1. V trimming: 7 bases; J trimming: 7 bases; junction bases outside the gene matches: 16. This CDR3 has 17 amino acids. Germline CDR1 is LGHNA and CDR2 is YNFKEQ. The DNA for the CDR3 is TGTGCCAGCAACATGGGGGTAGGACAGGGGGAGGTGAATGAGCAGTTCTTC. The encoded protein is CASNMGVGQGEVNEQFF.

V usage is TRBV5-6 and J usage is TRBJ2-3, with a weak D call TRBD2 (6 bases). Trimming removed 0 bases at V and 4 bases at J, with 18 bases between. Germline assignment: CDR1 SGHDT and CDR2 YYEEEE. The CDR3 extends over 17 amino acids. The CDR3 here is CASSLGRRDWVADTQYF. The CDR3 DNA sequence: TGTGCCAGCAGCTTGGGACGCCGGGACTGGGTCGCAGATACGCAGTATTTT.

This sequence joins TRBV14 and TRBJ2-1, with D uncertain. V was pared by 5 bases and J by 0 bases, with 23 bases between. CDR3 size: 19 residues. Germline V gives CDR1 SGHDN, CDR2 FVKESK. CDR3 amino acids: CASSSKPHEARSSYNEQFF. As DNA, the CDR3 is TGTGCCAGCAGCTCAAAACCCCATGAGGCGAGGAGCTCCTACAATGAGCAGTTCTTC.

This chain joins TRBV12-3 or TRBV12-4 and TRBJ1-1, with unresolved D. Trimming took 6 bases from V and 7 from J, leaving 12 bases between them. The CDR3 totals 12 residues. CDR3 region: CASSLEKNEAFF. The CDR3 DNA reads as TGTGCCAGCAGCCTAGAGAAGAATGAAGCTTTCTTT.

The rearrangement uses TRBV5-1 and TRBJ2-5; the match to TRBD1 covers 9 bases. The CDR3 spans 15 residues. After removal of 3 bases from V and 5 bases from J, the junction contained 8 bases not matched to a gene. CDR1 and CDR2 from the germline V gene are SGHRS and YFSETQ. The CDR3 nucleotides read TGCGCCAGCAGCTCCTCCGGGACAGGGTGGGAGACCCAGTACTTC. As protein: CASSSSGTGWETQYF.

V gene TRBV19 combines with J gene TRBJ1-5; 7 positions agree with TRBD1. The CDR3 contains 15 residues. CDR1 LNHDA and CDR2 SQIVND come from the germline V gene (reference sequence). After removal of 3 bases from V and 6 bases from J, the junction contained 8 bases not matched to a gene. The CDR3 coding sequence is TGTGCCAGTAGTATCGGCCAGGGGGTAGTTCAGCCCCAGCATTTT. Residues: CASSIGQGVVQPQHF.

V gene TRBV6-4 combines with J gene TRBJ2-3; 8 bases line up with TRBD1. The CDR3 has 16 residues. V gave up 5 bases and J gave up 3 bases; unmatched junction bases: 10. Looked up from germline, CDR1 is MRHNA and CDR2 is SNTAGT. The CDR3 DNA reads as TGTGCCAGCAGTACTGACAGGGGATCGGGAACAGATACGCAGTATTTT. Amino acids: CASSTDRGSGTDTQYF.